This paragraph reports one T cell receptor (beta chain). Antigen: not known. Other DNA sequences in this specimen translate into the identical CDR3. The source of the sample is a study of cytotoxic CD8 clonotypes in ibrutinib-treated CLL. Findings of the study overall: Patients showed higher baseline clonality than age-matched healthy donors, and it tracked circulating CD8+ T-cell counts.

Germline-derived CDR1 and CDR2 are MGHRA and YSYEKL. This CDR3 has 15 amino acids. Trimming stripped 1 base from V and 2 bases from J, with 12 bases between. Sequenced by immunoSEQ multiplex PCR; TCRdb stores in-frame clones only, minus some. In the table there are 330,000 or so clones, roughly 67% of which are singletons. Sequenced material: PBMCs, taken after 36 months of ibrutinib treatment. This receptor was obtained from a human donor with chronic lymphocytic leukemia. The chain uses TRBV4-1 and TRBJ2-7; weak D call: TRBD1 (5 bases). The CDR3 loop reads CASSQVGTGTYEQYF. The CDR3 region has the DNA TGCGCCAGCAGCCAAGTGGGCACAGGAACCTACGAGCAGTACTTC.